This passage covers 26 T cell receptor beta chains from one sample sequenced in a study of regulatory T cells in long-lasting Graves disease. The time point denotes: newly diagnosed GD, antithyroid drugs for less than 3 months. Following extraction of RNA from PBMCs, that RNA was used to make the TCR library. In building TCR beta libraries, iRepertoire HTBI primers were used together with Arm-PCR of CDR3 regions. TCRdb called the multiplex PCR reads again in MiXCR, with one record for every CDR3 protein. The table has roughly 510,000 distinct CDR3 sequences, roughly a sixth seen once; the top ten hold 12%. The sample was also linked to a second study, of T cells in Graves' hyperthyroidism and ophthalmopathy.

The sample in question was peripheral blood mononuclear cells (PBMCs), obtained at new diagnosis, from a patient treated with antithyroid drugs. Receptor source: a man aged 18 to 29 with Graves disease.

This clonotype has only a few counts. V gene TRBV30 combines with J gene TRBJ2-7, with D maybe TRBD2 (6 bases). The V gene's germline CDR1 is GTSNPN and CDR2 SVGIG (reference sequence). Trimming stripped 5 bases from V and 7 bases from J, with 15 bases between. The CDR3 totals 12 residues. CDR3 DNA: TGTGCCTGGGGGAGGCCGGTGGGGGAGCAGTACTTC. It yields the protein CAWGRPVGEQYF.

This clonotype showed up many times. The chain is built from TRBV5-1 and TRBJ1-1, with no clear D. Germline CDR1 is SGHRS and CDR2 is YFSETQ. This CDR3 is built from 14 residues. Trimming stripped 4 bases from V and 0 bases from J, with 10 bases between. CDR3 sequence reads: CASSRITVNTEAFF. CDR3 nucleotides: TGCGCCAGCAGCCGAATAACTGTGAACACTGAAGCTTTCTTT.

The chain employs TRBV12-3 or TRBV12-4 and TRBJ1-3, with 9 bases that match TRBD1. The CDR3 runs to 16 residues. Unmatched junction bases numbered 6, after V lost 6 bases and J lost 0 bases. The DNA for the CDR3 is TGTGCCAGCAGGCGCTCGGGACAGGGCTCTGGAAACACCATATATTTT. It yields the protein CASRRSGQGSGNTIYF.

The chain links TRBV7-6 to TRBJ2-3, with 8 bases matching TRBD2. Germline CDR1 SGHVS, CDR2 FNYEAQ. J gave up 2 bases and V 11 bases, and 6 bases lay outside the gene matches. CDR3 length: 13 amino acids. The CDR3 coding sequence is TGTGCCTACGGACTAGCATCCACAGATACGCAGTATTTT. This encodes CAYGLASTDTQYF.

This clonotype was found once. The rearrangement links TRBV6-1 to TRBJ2-1, with a weak D call TRBD1 (5 bases). Germline loops: CDR1 MNHNS, CDR2 SASEGT. CDR3 length equals 15 residues. Trimming removed 10 bases from V and 3 bases from J, with 19 bases in between. The CDR3 here is CATQTDQGFYNEQFF. The CDR3 DNA follows: TGTGCCACCCAAACCGACCAGGGATTCTACAATGAGCAGTTCTTC.

The chain links TRBV27 to TRBJ1-5, with a tentative D call TRBD1 (6 bases). Germline CDR1 is MNHEY and CDR2 is SMNVEV (reference sequence). This CDR3 contains 14 residues. The germline V and J ends were trimmed by 5 bases and 6 bases, with 14 bases remaining between them. The CDR3 coding sequence is TGTGCCAGCAGTAACAAAGCAGGGGTTCAGCCCCAGCATTTT. Translation: CASSNKAGVQPQHF.

The sample holds a few counts of this clonotype. This sequence joins TRBV5-6 and TRBJ1-5, with 8 bases identical to TRBD1. From germline, CDR1 is SGHDT and CDR2 YYEEEE. This CDR3 is 14 amino acids long. V trimming: 2 bases; J trimming: 5 bases; junction bases outside the gene matches: 3. CDR3 in DNA: TGTGCCAGCAGCTTACTACAGGGGGATCAGCCCCAGCATTTT. It translates to CASSLLQGDQPQHF.

This clonotype was counted between two and nine times. V usage is TRBV3-1 and J usage is TRBJ1-5, with TRBD1 as a possible D gene (5 bases). CDR3 length equals 18 residues. The germline V gene has CDR1 LGHDT and CDR2 YNNKEL (reference sequence). The V end lost 4 bases, the J end lost 2 bases, and 21 bases lay between the germline ends. In DNA, the CDR3 is TGTGCCAGCAGCCCCGGGGTCAGGGAAGGGAATCGCAATCAGCCCCAGCATTTT. Its protein product is CASSPGVREGNRNQPQHF.

This clonotype was counted a few times. The V call is TRBV4-1, the J call TRBJ2-3; D gene unclear. Germline CDR1 and CDR2: MGHRA and YSYEKL. V gave up 0 bases and J gave up 3 bases, with 7 bases separating them. The CDR3 length is 14 residues. The CDR3 nucleotides are TGCGCCAGCAGCCAAGATCCGCAGACAGATACGCAGTATTTT. Protein: CASSQDPQTDTQYF.

This clonotype was recorded many times. J is TRBJ1-5 and V is TRBV5-1; D unresolved. V lost 0 bases to trimming and J lost 5 bases, with 6 bases between them. Germline V gene sequence: CDR1 SGHRS, CDR2 YFSETQ. The CDR3 runs 13 residues. This CDR3 reads CASSLERDQPQHF. CDR3 coding DNA: TGCGCCAGCAGCTTGGAGCGGGATCAGCCCCAGCATTTT.

A remark on this clonotype: Germline is not matched at one junction end, which may reflect a read error. This sequence joins TRBV6-1 and TRBJ2-1; 10 bases are shared with TRBD2. The DNA end lines up better with TRBJ2-5; the J call may be wrong. Germline values: CDR1 MNHNS, CDR2 SASEGT. The CDR3 length is 13 residues. CDR3 in DNA: TGTGCCAGTAGCGGGAGGTACCAAGAGGCCCAGTACTTC. Translating it yields CASSGRYQEAQYF.

V and J are TRBV25-1 and TRBJ1-6; no definite D call. In germline, CDR1 is MGHDK, CDR2 SYGVNS. The CDR3 consists of 15 residues. With 8 bases removed from V and 9 bases from J, the gap between germline ends came to 20 bases. Here the CDR3 reads CASESFLEEGSPLHF. In DNA form, the CDR3 reads TGTGCCAGCGAATCTTTTCTGGAGGAGGGTTCACCCCTCCACTTT.

This clonotype was found a few times. This chain uses TRBV5-6 with TRBJ1-2; unclear D gene. The CDR3 sequence is 13 residues long. V dropped 1 base and J dropped 8 bases, with 12 bases sitting between them. CDR1 is SGHDT, CDR2 YYEEEE, per germline. This CDR3 reads CASSLIGASGYTF. CDR3 sequence (DNA): TGTGCCAGCAGCTTGATTGGAGCTTCCGGCTACACCTTC.

This rearrangement joins TRBV5-1 to TRBJ2-5; 8 bases are shared with TRBD2. Germline lookup yields CDR1 SGHRS and CDR2 YFSETQ. The V and J ends lost 6 bases and 2 bases, in that order; junction bases with no gene match: 9. The CDR3 extends over 15 amino acids. CDR3 sequence (DNA): TGCGCCAGCACCGTTGGGGGGACTAGACAAGAGACCCAGTACTTC. It encodes CASTVGGTRQETQYF.

The chain uses TRBV2 and TRBJ2-7; D gene ambiguous. The V gene lost 6 bases and the J gene lost 3 bases, with 9 bases spanning the gap. The CDR3 consists of 12 residues. CDR1 and CDR2 (germline): SNHLY, FYNNEI. The CDR3 here is CASRTGGYEQYF. In DNA, the CDR3 is TGTGCCAGCAGGACCGGCGGCTACGAGCAGTACTTC.

In its sample, this clonotype was seen a few times. The rearrangement joins TRBV6-1 to TRBJ2-7; D gene unclear. V was clipped by 6 bases and J by 0 bases, with 9 bases between them. Germline assignment: CDR1 MNHNS and CDR2 SASEGT. The CDR3 is 13 residues long. The CDR3 DNA reads as TGTGCCAGCAGCTGGAGCCTCTCCTACGAGCAGTACTTC. It translates to CASSWSLSYEQYF.

The genes are TRBV6-2 or TRBV6-3 and TRBJ2-5; D is unclear. Between the trimmed V and J ends, which lost 2 bases and 4 bases, there was a span of 8 bases. Germline V CDR1 and CDR2: MNHEY, SVGEGT. This CDR3 has 13 residues. The CDR3 spells CASSYRSLETQYF. CDR3 DNA sequence: TGTGCCAGCAGTTACAGAAGTCTAGAGACCCAGTACTTC.

This chain uses TRBV12-3 or TRBV12-4 with TRBJ1-2; D is unclear. The CDR3 is made up of 14 amino acids. V lost 3 bases and J 1 base, leaving 9 bases between the germline ends. CDR3 sequence: CASSFEVINYGYTF. DNA of the CDR3: TGTGCCAGCAGTTTTGAGGTCATTAACTATGGCTACACCTTC.

This clonotype was seen at least ten times. V and J are TRBV27 and TRBJ1-2; possibly TRBD1 for D (5 bases). CDR3 size: 13 residues. Germline loops: CDR1 MNHEY, CDR2 SMNVEV (reference sequence). V lost 6 bases and J lost 1, with 9 bases in between. The CDR3 is CASRPDSNYGYTF. CDR3 sequence (DNA): TGTGCCAGCAGGCCTGACAGTAACTATGGCTACACCTTC.

This clonotype has a count of ten or more. This chain connects TRBV27 to TRBJ2-1, with 12 bases matching TRBD2. The J segment lost 5 bases and the V segment lost 2 bases, leaving 4 bases of the junction unmatched. CDR1 is MNHEY and CDR2 is SMNVEV in the germline V gene (reference sequence). The CDR3 sequence is 16 residues long. The CDR3 DNA reads as TGTGCCAGCAGTTTAATGACTAGCGGGAGCGACAATGAGCAGTTCTTC. Amino acid sequence: CASSLMTSGSDNEQFF.

This clonotype was observed at least ten times. This sequence joins TRBV7-2 and TRBJ2-7; 11 nucleotides line up with TRBD1. Germline V gene lookup returns CDR1 SGHTA and CDR2 FQGNSA. This CDR3 has 15 residues. With 5 bases clipped from V and 3 bases from J, the junction kept 6 bases outside the gene matches. In DNA form, the CDR3 reads TGTGCCAGCAGCAAACCGGGACAGGGGGTCTACGAGCAGTACTTC. It encodes CASSKPGQGVYEQYF.

In its sample, this clonotype was seen a few times. V usage is TRBV20-1 and J usage is TRBJ2-2; D call uncertain. Germline V gene lookup returns CDR1 DFQATT and CDR2 SNEGSKA (reference sequence). This CDR3 is built from 13 residues. V lost 1 base to trimming and J lost 6 bases, with 9 bases between them. The CDR3, as DNA: TGCAGTGCTAGAGGTCGGTGGGCCGGGGAGCTGTTTTTT. It codes for CSARGRWAGELFF.

This rearrangement joins TRBV20-1 to TRBJ2-1; D unclear. CDR1 and CDR2 from the germline V gene are DFQATT and SNEGSKA (reference sequence). This CDR3 spans 13 amino acids. With 3 bases removed from V and 15 bases from J, the gap between germline ends came to 21 bases. CDR3 region: CSASFPGPLSLFF. The CDR3 bases are TGCAGTGCTAGTTTTCCGGGTCCCCTTTCTTTGTTCTTC.

The sample holds a few counts of this clonotype. The rearrangement uses TRBV5-1 and TRBJ1-5; perhaps TRBD1 as D (6 bases). Trimming shortened V by 0 bases and J by 1 base, and 8 bases separated the two germline ends. This CDR3 contains 15 residues. Germline V gives CDR1 SGHRS, CDR2 YFSETQ. CDR3 sequence (DNA): TGCGCCAGCAGCTTGGGACAGGCGAGCAATCAGCCCCAGCATTTT. It specifies CASSLGQASNQPQHF.

The rearrangement links TRBV6-2 or TRBV6-3 to TRBJ1-5; D not certain. The CDR3 contains 14 residues. Per germline, CDR1 MNHEY and CDR2 SVGEGT. Trimming took off 5 bases at V and 4 bases at J, with 12 bases between the two ends. In DNA, the CDR3 is TGTGCCAGCAGTGGAGTAGGATGGAATCAGCCCCAGCATTTT. It specifies CASSGVGWNQPQHF.

Many counts were recorded for this clonotype. The chain uses TRBV20-1 and TRBJ2-7, with 9 bases that match TRBD2. The J segment lost 6 bases and the V segment lost 3 bases, leaving 12 bases of the junction unmatched. CDR1 is DFQATT, CDR2 SNEGSKA, per germline (reference sequence). The CDR3 loop spans 15 amino acids. CDR3 sequence (DNA): TGCAGTGCTAGGTCCCCTTGGGTAGCGGGAGCCGAGCAGTACTTC. It codes for CSARSPWVAGAEQYF.